The 9 T cell receptor beta chains below come from one sample, sequenced in a study of T cells in localized non-small cell lung cancer. The data were produced by immunoSEQ multiplex PCR, yet TCRdb's version contains in-frame clones alone and is incomplete. The sample includes roughly 33,000 clones, roughly 88% of them seen just once. Material: peripheral blood, obtained before any cancer treatment. These receptors all come from a man aged 40-75 years with stage I lung adenocarcinoma.

The J gene is TRBJ1-2, the V gene TRBV2, with D possibly TRBD1 on 5 matching bases. Trimming removed 5 bases from V and 4 bases from J, with 8 bases in between. This CDR3 contains 12 residues. The germline V gene has CDR1 SNHLY and CDR2 FYNNEI. CDR3 in amino acids: CASSWGSYGYTF. The CDR3, as DNA: TGTGCCAGCAGTTGGGGCAGCTATGGCTACACCTTC.

Written as DNA, the CDR3 is TGTGCCAGCAGCCTGACAGGGGATACGCAGTATTTT. Translated, it gives CASSLTGDTQYF. V is TRBV7-2 and J is TRBJ2-3; the match to TRBD1 covers 7 bases. J was trimmed by 6 bases and V by 5 bases; bases with no gene match: 2. The germline V gene encodes CDR1 SGHTA and CDR2 FQGNSA. The CDR3 extends over 12 amino acids. Combining the CDR3 with reference TRBV7-2 and TRBJ2-3 gives the whole variable domain GAGVSQSPSNKVTEKGKDVELRCDPISGHTALYWYRQSLGQGLEFLIYFQGNSAPDKSGLPSDRFSAERTGGSVSTLTIQRTQQEDSAVYLCASSLTGDTQYFGPGTRLTVL.

The V gene is TRBV5-1, the J gene TRBJ2-7; TRBD1 aligns across 8 bases. The CDR3 is made up of 15 amino acids. V trimming: 0 bases; J trimming: 0 bases; junction bases outside the gene matches: 2. Germline lookup yields CDR1 SGHRS and CDR2 YFSETQ. For the CDR3, the DNA is TGCGCCAGCAGCTTGGAGACAGGGGCCTCCTACGAGCAGTACTTC. It yields the protein CASSLETGASYEQYF.

The CDR3 nucleotides read TGTGCCAGTAGTATATCGTTCGCACAGTCCTACTCACCCCTCCACTTT. Its protein product is CASSISFAQSYSPLHF. The V call is TRBV19, the J call TRBJ1-6, with D unclear. This CDR3 contains 16 residues. The germline gives CDR1 LNHDA, CDR2 SQIVND (reference sequence). Trimming removed 2 bases at V and 10 bases at J, with 18 bases between.

The CDR3, as DNA: TGTGCCAGCAAGGGACAGGGGTCCACCGGGGAGCTGTTTTTT. It encodes CASKGQGSTGELFF. The chain carries TRBV2 and TRBJ2-2, with 10 positions matching TRBD1. The CDR3 spans 14 residues. Trimming took 7 bases from V and 4 from J; bases not matched to a gene: 3. Per the germline V gene, CDR1 is SNHLY and CDR2 is FYNNEI.

This chain joins TRBV19 and TRBJ1-2, with TRBD1 matching 7 bases. Germline-derived CDR1 and CDR2 are LNHDA and SQIVND (reference sequence). The junction had 2 bases not matched to a gene; V was cut back by 4 bases and J by 0 bases. This CDR3 contains 14 residues. The CDR3 spells CASSRDSTNYGYTF. CDR3 bases: TGTGCCAGTAGTAGGGACAGCACTAACTATGGCTACACCTTC.

The V and J genes are TRBV9 and TRBJ2-5; D call uncertain. Germline assignment: CDR1 SGDLS and CDR2 YYNGEE. The CDR3 has 15 residues. With 0 bases removed from V and 0 bases from J, the gap between germline ends came to 9 bases. CDR3 DNA sequence: TGTGCCAGCAGCGTAGATTTCCGGGACCAAGAGACCCAGTACTTC. It translates to CASSVDFRDQETQYF.

The rearrangement links TRBV7-8 to TRBJ2-3, with D possibly being TRBD2 (6 bases). The CDR3 contains 12 residues. Germline-derived CDR1 and CDR2 are SGHVS and FQNEAQ. Trimming removed 3 bases at V and 9 bases at J, with 10 bases between. CDR3 nucleotide sequence: TGTGCCAGCAGCTTCTCGCGGGACACGCAGTATTTT. This encodes CASSFSRDTQYF.

This chain connects TRBV5-1 to TRBJ1-4, with 8 positions matching TRBD1. In germline, CDR1 is SGHRS, CDR2 YFSETQ. V was clipped by 3 bases and J by 8 bases; unmatched bases: 6. CDR3 size: 14 residues. This CDR3 is CASSSDRVEEKLFF. CDR3 DNA: TGCGCCAGCAGCTCGGACAGGGTGGAGGAAAAACTGTTTTTT.